These 23 T cell receptor beta chains were all obtained from the same sample, sequenced in a study of cytomegalovirus exposure and HLA in healthy donors. TCRdb keeps only in-frame clones here, not all; method: immunoSEQ multiplex PCR. This table holds around 60,000 clones, more than 90% found once. The sequenced material came from PBMCs. The receptors shown here come from a man between 18 and 35 years old in good health and CMV-seronegative.

V usage is TRBV14 and J usage is TRBJ2-3; maybe TRBD1 (6 bases). The CDR3 is made up of 16 amino acids. CDR1 and CDR2 from the germline V gene are SGHDN and FVKESK. V was pared by 1 base and J by 1 base, with 12 bases between. CDR3 sequence: CASSQVPGARTDTQYF. Here the CDR3 DNA reads TGTGCCAGCAGCCAAGTACCAGGGGCCCGCACAGATACGCAGTATTTT.

This chain joins TRBV6-5 and TRBJ2-2, with D maybe TRBD2 (5 bases). Germline V CDR1 and CDR2: MNHEY, SVGAGI. The CDR3 runs to 16 residues. Trimming took off 1 base at V and 0 bases at J, with 9 bases between the two ends. CDR3 residues: CASSYLGATNTGELFF. For the CDR3, the DNA is TGTGCCAGCAGTTACTTGGGAGCTACGAACACCGGGGAGCTGTTTTTT.

This chain joins TRBV7-2 and TRBJ1-1, with 8 bases fitting TRBD1. V lost 1 base and J lost 5; bases outside the gene matches: 12. This CDR3 spans 17 amino acids. Germline-derived CDR1 and CDR2 are SGHTA and FQGNSA. The CDR3 protein is CASSLVSAGGRRTEAFF. Written as DNA, the CDR3 is TGTGCCAGCAGCTTAGTTTCGGCAGGGGGCCGGCGAACTGAAGCTTTCTTT.

This chain uses TRBV12-5 with TRBJ1-2; the D gene is possibly TRBD1 (5 bases). Trimming shortened V by 5 bases and J by 8 bases, and 18 bases separated the two germline ends. This CDR3 contains 14 residues. CDR1 is LGHNT and CDR2 is FRNRAP in the germline V gene. Here the CDR3 reads CASGPPSGLPGYTF. CDR3 nucleotides: TGTGCTAGTGGTCCTCCCTCGGGACTCCCAGGCTACACCTTC.

This chain joins TRBV7-2 and TRBJ1-2, with TRBD1 matching 10 bases. Germline CDR1 and CDR2: SGHTA and FQGNSA. The CDR3 extends over 15 amino acids. V dropped 5 bases and J dropped 4; count of bases not matched to a gene: 7. The CDR3 loop is CASSLRTGGPYGYTF. The CDR3 region has the DNA TGTGCCAGCAGCCTCAGGACAGGGGGTCCCTATGGCTACACCTTC.

The genes are TRBV6-5 and TRBJ2-3, with TRBD2 as a possible D gene (5 bases). The V and J ends lost 6 bases and 5 bases respectively, with 18 bases between them. Germline CDR1 is MNHEY and CDR2 is SVGAGI. The CDR3 is made up of 15 amino acids. The CDR3 reads CASSIGLSNKDTQYF. CDR3 nucleotide sequence: TGTGCCAGCAGCATAGGACTGTCGAACAAAGATACGCAGTATTTT.

The rearrangement joins TRBV12-5 to TRBJ2-1, with 8 bases fitting TRBD2. In germline, CDR1 is LGHNT, CDR2 FRNRAP. After removal of 3 bases from V and 3 bases from J, the junction contained 13 bases not matched to a gene. The CDR3 sequence is 18 residues long. The CDR3 protein is CASGFQAGEPDLYNEQFF. In DNA form, the CDR3 reads TGTGCTAGTGGTTTTCAAGCGGGAGAGCCCGATCTCTACAATGAGCAGTTCTTC.

The genes are TRBV20-1 and TRBJ2-5, with no clear D. V was clipped by 3 bases and J by 5 bases, with 7 bases between them. From germline, CDR1 is DFQATT and CDR2 SNEGSKA (reference sequence). The CDR3 runs to 11 residues. The DNA for the CDR3 is TGCAGTGCTAGTTACTGGGAGACCCAGTACTTC. Amino acids: CSASYWETQYF.

The V call is TRBV19, the J call TRBJ2-2; no reliable D call. V was shortened by 5 bases and J by 6 bases, with 10 bases between the two germline ends. The germline V gene has CDR1 LNHDA and CDR2 SQIVND (reference sequence). This CDR3 is 13 amino acids long. The CDR3 DNA reads as TGTGCCAGTAGTTCTCACCCGGCCGGGGAGCTGTTTTTT. Its translation is CASSSHPAGELFF.

The sample holds a few counts of this clone. This chain connects TRBV10-3 to TRBJ1-5, with 9 bases matching TRBD1. Germline V gene sequence: CDR1 ENHRY, CDR2 SYGVKD. V dropped 6 bases and J dropped 3; count of bases not matched to a gene: 6. The CDR3 covers 15 residues. CDR3: CAISGGQGSNQPQHF. CDR3 in DNA: TGTGCCATCAGCGGGGGACAGGGCTCCAATCAGCCCCAGCATTTT.

V usage is TRBV28 and J usage is TRBJ2-3; perhaps TRBD2 as D (7 bases). Germline V gives CDR1 MDHEN, CDR2 SYDVKM. The CDR3 loop spans 15 amino acids. V gave up 2 bases and J gave up 5 bases, with 14 bases separating them. DNA of the CDR3: TGTGCCAGCAGTTTACCCAAGGGGGGGCGAGATACGCAGTATTTT. It translates to CASSLPKGGRDTQYF.

The genes are TRBV6-5 and TRBJ1-5; the match to TRBD1 covers 9 bases. The germline V gene encodes CDR1 MNHEY and CDR2 SVGAGI. CDR3 length equals 15 residues. J was trimmed by 4 bases and V by 3 bases; bases with no gene match: 4. The CDR3 DNA is TGTGCCAGCAGTTATGGACAGGGGAGGAATCAGCCCCAGCATTTT. This encodes CASSYGQGRNQPQHF.

The chain links TRBV18 to TRBJ2-7, with 7 bases that match TRBD2. The germline V gene has CDR1 KGHSH and CDR2 LQKENI. The length of the CDR3 is 14 residues. Trimming took 3 bases from V and 6 from J; bases not matched to a gene: 8. The CDR3 bases are TGTGCCAGCTCACCGGGAGGGAGGGCCGCCGAGCAGTACTTC. Translated: CASSPGGRAAEQYF.

CDR3: CAKYSRIPSTDTQYF. The CDR3, as DNA: TGCGCCAAGTACTCGAGGATTCCTAGCACAGATACGCAGTATTTT. The chain couples TRBV10-1 to TRBJ2-3; D gene unclear. Trimming pared 10 bases from V and 0 bases from J, leaving 17 bases between. Germline V gene lookup returns CDR1 WNHNN and CDR2 SYGVQD (reference sequence). The CDR3 loop spans 15 amino acids.

The rearrangement uses TRBV6-4 and TRBJ2-3, with 7 bases that match TRBD1. V was clipped by 8 bases and J by 4 bases; unmatched bases: 9. The CDR3 covers 14 residues. Germline V lookup: CDR1 MRHNA, CDR2 SNTAGT. The CDR3 bases are TGTGCCAGCCCCCGAGGGGGCCCCGCAGATACGCAGTATTTT. Residues: CASPRGGPADTQYF.

This sequence joins TRBV27 and TRBJ2-7; TRBD2 is a possible D gene (5 bases). V shed 5 bases and J shed 4 bases, with 15 bases lying between them. Per the germline V gene, CDR1 is MNHEY and CDR2 is SMNVEV (reference sequence). The CDR3 runs 14 residues. CDR3 bases: TGTGCCAGCAGTCTAAGCGGCCCCCGTTACGAGCAGTACTTC. Translating gives CASSLSGPRYEQYF.

The chain joins TRBV20-1 to TRBJ2-3; D uncertain. The V gene lost 3 bases and the J gene lost 4 bases, with 5 bases spanning the gap. The CDR3 runs 11 residues. The germline gives CDR1 DFQATT, CDR2 SNEGSKA (reference sequence). This CDR3 is CSASRADTQYF. The CDR3 nucleotides are TGCAGTGCTAGTCGAGCAGATACGCAGTATTTT.

This chain uses TRBV5-4 with TRBJ2-1; no clear D. Trimming took off 4 bases at V and 6 bases at J, with 20 bases between the two ends. This CDR3 has 16 residues. CDR1 and CDR2 (germline): SGHNT, YYREEE (reference sequence). CDR3 DNA sequence: TGTGCCAGCAGCCAATCCCCGGCGGAAACGCTCAATGAGCAGTTCTTC. Protein product: CASSQSPAETLNEQFF. The full variable domain, with the rest looked up from reference TRBV5-4 and TRBJ2-1, is ETGVTQSPTHLIKTRGQQVTLRCSSQSGHNTVSWYQQALGQGPQFIFQYYREEENGRGNFPPRFSGLQFPNYSSELNVNALELDDSALYLCASSQSPAETLNEQFFGPGTRLTVL.

The rearrangement joins TRBV7-2 to TRBJ2-3; D is unresolved. V dropped 5 bases and J dropped 6 bases, with 15 bases sitting between them. Germline CDR1 SGHTA, CDR2 FQGNSA. The CDR3 loop spans 14 amino acids. The CDR3 here is CASSPVLPPDTQYF. CDR3 sequence (DNA): TGTGCCAGCAGCCCGGTACTACCTCCCGATACGCAGTATTTT.

The V gene is TRBV11-2, the J gene TRBJ2-5; 9 bases agree with TRBD1. There are 15 residues in the CDR3. Trimming cost V 5 bases and J 5 bases; bases outside gene matches: 9. Per the germline V gene, CDR1 is SGHAT and CDR2 is FQNNGV. The CDR3 region is CASSIYRGLGETQYF. The CDR3 coding sequence is TGTGCCAGCAGCATCTACAGGGGGCTGGGGGAGACCCAGTACTTC. The variable domain in full, with the rest retrieved from reference TRBV11-2 and TRBJ2-5, is EAGVAQSPRYKIIEKRQSVAFWCNPISGHATLYWYQQILGQGPKLLIQFQNNGVVDDSQLPKDRFSAERLKGVDSTLKIQPAKLEDSAVYLCASSIYRGLGETQYFGPGTRLLVL.

The V call is TRBV9, the J call TRBJ2-1, with 10 bases aligning to TRBD2. J lost 8 bases, V lost 3 bases, and 8 bases had no gene match. This CDR3 has 15 residues. CDR1 and CDR2 from the germline V gene are SGDLS and YYNGEE. CDR3 sequence reads: CASSDASGRRDEQFF. The CDR3 nucleotides are TGTGCCAGCAGCGATGCTAGCGGGAGAAGGGATGAGCAGTTCTTC.

CDR3 in amino acids: CASSKVGTARNTIYF. The CDR3 coding sequence is TGTGCCAGCAGCAAAGTGGGGACAGCAAGAAACACCATATATTTT. V is TRBV21-1 and J is TRBJ1-3; the table assigns TRBD1, which was not confirmed against the DNA. TRBV21-1 is recorded as a pseudogene. The CDR3 has 15 residues.

This chain connects TRBV18 to TRBJ2-5; 8 nucleotides align to TRBD1. Germline V gives CDR1 KGHSH, CDR2 LQKENI. V dropped 3 bases and J dropped 3; count of bases not matched to a gene: 9. The CDR3 length is 16 residues. The CDR3 is CASSPPGTGEEETQYF. DNA for the CDR3: TGTGCCAGCTCACCCCCCGGGACAGGCGAAGAAGAGACCCAGTACTTC.